This entry describes one T cell receptor (beta chain). Source study methods: Amplification of reference gene primers provided the estimated nucleated cell counts. The protocol was immunoSEQ multiplex PCR, while the TCRdb copy is restricted to in-frame clones and leaves out a portion. For V, J and clone size, that table is used; D and trimming come from the DNA. The table has more than 250,000 clones, about 89% seen once. In germline, CDR1 is MNHEY, CDR2 SVGAGI. Trimming removed 6 bases from V and 5 bases from J; junction bases left unmatched: 8. This CDR3 has 15 residues. This record belongs to a study of blood T cell repertoires in COVID-19. Across the whole study: The study drew acute and convalescent COVID-19 samples from the United States, Italy and Spain. The analysed material was cDNA or gDNA that came from T cells, B-cell-depleted T cells, or PBMCs.

The V and J genes are TRBV6-5 and TRBJ2-3; 10 bases are shared with TRBD2. The sequencing input was peripheral blood. This TCR was recovered from a man between 18 and 35 years old who had recovered from COVID-19. The CDR3 here is CASSSLAGGRDTQYF. The CDR3 nucleotides are TGTGCCAGCAGCTCATTAGCGGGGGGTAGAGATACGCAGTATTTT.